These T cell receptor beta chains were read from a single sample in a study of CD8 T cells in Susac syndrome. TCRdb recomputed calls from the immunoSEQ multiplex PCR reads with MiXCR, one row per CDR3 protein. The repertoire has approximately 230,000 distinct CDR3 sequences, 90% to 95% of them found once; the top ten carry approximately 0.07%. The sequenced material came from CD4+ T cells from PBMCs. Every receptor here comes from a human donor with multiple sclerosis. CDR3s include the opening cysteine and the closing phenylalanine or tryptophan. D genes are given only for firm matches. The size entry is marked missing in some rows and otherwise reads once, few, many or a size class.

size: -; J: TRBJ2-5; length: 13; V: TRBV30; D: -; CDR3: CAWSRQAKETQYF; DNA: TGTGCCTGGAGTAGGCAGGCTAAAGAGACCCAGTACTTC
size: -; J: TRBJ1-1; length: 16; V: TRBV7-6; D: -; CDR3: CASSTPTGGEGTEAFF; DNA: TGTGCCAGCAGCACTCCTACAGGAGGTGAGGGCACTGAAGCTTTCTTT
size: -; J: TRBJ1-1; length: 15; V: TRBV20-1; D: -; CDR3: CSARDPGRVNTEAFF; DNA: TGCAGTGCTAGAGATCCGGGACGGGTGAACACTGAAGCTTTCTTT
size: -; J: TRBJ2-7; length: 13; V: TRBV28; D: -; CDR3: CASSIGTSYEQYF; DNA: TGTGCCAGCAGTATAGGGACGTCCTACGAGCAGTACTTC
size: -; J: TRBJ2-2; length: 13; V: TRBV19; D: -; CDR3: CASKGSRTGELFF; DNA: TGTGCCAGTAAAGGAAGCAGGACCGGGGAGCTGTTTTTT
size: -; J: TRBJ1-2; length: 14; V: TRBV24-1; D: TRBD1; CDR3: CATSDTGTARGYTF; DNA: TGTGCCACCAGTGACACCGGGACAGCTAGGGGCTACACCTTC
size: -; J: TRBJ2-2; length: 15; V: TRBV6-5; D: TRBD2; CDR3: CASSYVAGDTGELFF; DNA: TGTGCCAGCAGTTACGTTGCGGGGGACACCGGGGAGCTGTTTTTT
size: -; J: TRBJ2-3; length: 11; V: TRBV7-9; D: -; CDR3: CASSETDTQYF; DNA: TGTGCCAGCAGTGAAACAGATACGCAGTATTTT
size: -; J: TRBJ1-2; length: 14; V: TRBV27; D: -; CDR3: CASSFTGEIYGYTF; DNA: TGTGCCAGCAGTTTTACGGGGGAAATCTATGGCTACACCTTC
size: -; J: TRBJ2-5; length: 18; V: TRBV9; D: TRBD2; CDR3: CASSVDSSGVGLGETQYF; DNA: TGTGCCAGCAGCGTAGATTCTAGCGGGGTTGGATTGGGAGAGACCCAGTACTTC
size: -; J: TRBJ2-1; length: 13; V: TRBV5-1; D: -; CDR3: CATQTDSYNEQFF; DNA: TGCGCCACCCAGACAGACTCCTACAATGAGCAGTTCTTC
size: once; J: TRBJ1-5; length: 17; V: TRBV5-1; D: TRBD1; CDR3: CASSLLTGQAVGQPQHF; DNA: TGCGCCAGCAGCCTCTTGACAGGACAGGCGGTGGGTCAGCCCCAGCATTTT
size: once; J: TRBJ1-4; length: 15; V: TRBV6-4; D: -; CDR3: CASISDKSGVKNCFF; DNA: -
size: -; J: TRBJ1-3; length: 17; V: TRBV3-1; D: -; CDR3: CASSQDRRGSSGNTIYF; DNA: TGTGCCAGCAGCCAAGATCGACGAGGGAGCTCTGGAAACACCATATATTTT
size: -; J: TRBJ1-1; length: 13; V: TRBV5-6; D: -; CDR3: CASSPILNTEAFF; DNA: TGTGCCAGCAGCCCCATATTGAACACTGAAGCTTTCTTT
size: once; J: TRBJ1-1; length: 13; V: TRBV6-5; D: -; CDR3: CASSRTGLEGAFF; DNA: TGTGCCAGCAGCCGCACGGGACTGGAGGGAGCTTTCTTT
size: -; J: TRBJ1-5; length: 13; V: TRBV19; D: -; CDR3: CASSIAGTQPQHF; DNA: TGTGCCAGTAGTATAGCAGGGACCCAGCCCCAGCATTTT
size: -; J: TRBJ2-3; length: 16; V: TRBV5-1; D: TRBD2; CDR3: CASSLAAAGKGDTQYF; DNA: TGCGCCAGCAGCTTGGCGGCAGCGGGGAAGGGAGATACGCAGTATTTT
size: -; J: TRBJ2-3; length: 14; V: TRBV7-3; D: -; CDR3: CASSTLPSTDTQYF; DNA: TGTGCCAGCAGCACCCTACCTAGCACAGATACGCAGTATTTT
size: few; J: TRBJ1-5; length: 16; V: TRBV28; D: TRBD1; CDR3: CASSRIQGNSNQPQHF; DNA: TGTGCCAGCAGTCGAATACAGGGGAATAGCAATCAGCCCCAGCATTTT
size: once; J: TRBJ1-1; length: 16; V: TRBV28; D: TRBD1; CDR3: CASRGSRGPGNTEAFF; DNA: TGTGCCAGCAGGGGTTCCAGGGGGCCGGGGAACACTGAAGCTTTCTTT
size: few; J: TRBJ2-5; length: 13; V: TRBV7-3; D: -; CDR3: CASSSPTEGTQYF; DNA: TGTGCCAGCAGCTCACCGACTGAGGGGACCCAGTACTTC
size: -; J: TRBJ1-1; length: 15; V: TRBV18; D: -; CDR3: CASSPVRGTNTEAFF; DNA: TGTGCCAGCTCACCGGTGAGGGGTACGAACACTGAAGCTTTCTTT
size: -; J: TRBJ2-5; length: 15; V: TRBV4-1; D: -; CDR3: CASSQDPGTQVPQYF; DNA: TGCGCCAGCAGCCAAGACCCGGGGACTCAGGTTCCCCAGTACTTC
size: -; J: TRBJ2-3; length: 15; V: TRBV7-8; D: -; CDR3: CASSFLAGPTDTQYF; DNA: TGTGCCAGCAGCTTTCTTGCGGGGCCCACAGATACGCAGTATTTT
size: -; J: TRBJ1-1; length: 13; V: TRBV20-1; D: -; CDR3: CSARGGERTEAFF; DNA: TGCAGTGCTAGAGGGGGGGAGAGGACTGAAGCTTTCTTT
size: -; J: TRBJ2-5; length: 15; V: TRBV24-1; D: TRBD1; CDR3: CATSDQGAVVETQYF; DNA: TGTGCCACCAGTGATCAGGGGGCGGTCGTGGAGACCCAGTACTTC
size: -; J: TRBJ1-2; length: 11; V: TRBV2; D: -; CDR3: CASSGREGYTF; DNA: TGTGCCAGCAGCGGGCGGGAAGGCTACACCTTC
size: -; J: TRBJ1-2; length: 15; V: TRBV20-1; D: TRBD1; CDR3: CSARDGQGVSYGYTF; DNA: TGCAGTGCTAGAGATGGACAGGGGGTCAGCTATGGCTACACCTTC
size: -; J: TRBJ2-7; length: 16; V: TRBV4-1; D: -; CDR3: CASSQGGAGGIYEQYF; DNA: TGCGCCAGCAGCCAAGGGGGGGCAGGGGGGATCTACGAGCAGTACTTC
size: -; J: TRBJ1-5; length: 20; V: TRBV19; D: TRBD1; CDR3: CASSIPEGTGRLLGNQPQHF; DNA: TGTGCCAGTAGTATCCCCGAGGGGACAGGGCGACTCTTAGGCAATCAGCCCCAGCATTTT
size: -; J: TRBJ2-2; length: 15; V: TRBV7-3; D: -; CDR3: CASSLRTAYTGELFF; DNA: TGTGCCAGCAGCTTAAGGACAGCCTACACCGGGGAGCTGTTTTTT
size: once; J: TRBJ2-1; length: 19; V: TRBV24-1; D: TRBD2; CDR3: CATSDRGHGLAASYNEQFF; DNA: TGTGCCACCAGTGATAGGGGACACGGACTAGCGGCCTCCTACAATGAGCAGTTCTTC
size: -; J: TRBJ1-1; length: 15; V: TRBV6-4; D: -; CDR3: CASSEGIGENTEAFF; DNA: TGTGCCAGCAGTGAGGGGATTGGGGAGAACACTGAAGCTTTCTTT
size: -; J: TRBJ2-2; length: 18; V: TRBV24-1; D: TRBD1; CDR3: CATSDWDRGIGRTGELFF; DNA: TGTGCCACCAGTGATTGGGACAGGGGGATCGGGAGGACCGGGGAGCTGTTTTTT
size: -; J: TRBJ1-2; length: 13; V: TRBV7-8; D: -; CDR3: CASSNTGFGGYTF; DNA: TGTGCCAGCAGTAACACAGGGTTCGGTGGCTACACCTTC
size: once; J: TRBJ1-1; length: 15; V: TRBV29-1; D: -; CDR3: CSVPGVRGPNTEAFF; DNA: TGCAGCGTCCCAGGAGTCCGCGGGCCGAACACTGAAGCTTTCTTT
size: -; J: TRBJ2-7; length: 13; V: TRBV20-1; D: -; CDR3: CSATRDVTYEQYF; DNA: TGCAGTGCTACCCGGGACGTCACCTACGAGCAGTACTTC
size: -; J: TRBJ1-1; length: 15; V: TRBV19; D: -; CDR3: CATTPGSPSTTEAFF; DNA: TGTGCCACCACTCCGGGATCCCCCTCCACCACTGAAGCTTTCTTT
size: -; J: TRBJ1-6; length: 18; V: TRBV6-1; D: TRBD1; CDR3: CASTNQQGQPSYNSPLHF; DNA: TGTGCCAGCACAAATCAACAGGGACAGCCCTCCTATAATTCACCCCTCCACTTT
size: -; J: TRBJ2-5; length: 13; V: TRBV19; D: -; CDR3: CASSWGQGETQYF; DNA: TGTGCCAGTAGTTGGGGTCAGGGGGAGACCCAGTACTTC
size: -; J: TRBJ1-2; length: 13; V: TRBV3-1; D: -; CDR3: CASSQDGYYGYTF; DNA: TGTGCCAGCAGCCAAGATGGATACTATGGCTACACCTTC
size: -; J: TRBJ2-2; length: 16; V: TRBV6-5; D: TRBD1; CDR3: CASSSPGTENTGELFF; DNA: TGTGCCAGCAGTTCCCCCGGGACAGAGAACACCGGGGAGCTGTTTTTT
size: -; J: TRBJ1-1; length: 17; V: TRBV6-5; D: -; CDR3: CASSYSSRGAGNTEAFF; DNA: TGTGCCAGCAGTTACTCGAGTAGGGGGGCGGGTAACACTGAAGCTTTCTTT
size: -; J: TRBJ2-7; length: 15; V: TRBV5-1; D: TRBD1; CDR3: CASSSGTAQGVEQYF; DNA: TGCGCCAGCAGCTCCGGGACAGCCCAGGGGGTCGAGCAGTACTTC
size: -; J: TRBJ2-3; length: 14; V: TRBV11-3; D: TRBD2; CDR3: CASSLQTSGDTQYF; DNA: TGTGCCAGCAGCCTCCAGACTAGCGGAGATACGCAGTATTTT
size: -; J: TRBJ2-7; length: 11; V: TRBV20-1; D: -; CDR3: CSAPGVSEQYF; DNA: TGCAGTGCTCCCGGGGTGTCCGAGCAGTACTTC
size: -; J: TRBJ1-6; length: 15; V: TRBV28; D: TRBD1; CDR3: CASSLRQGSNSPLHF; DNA: TGTGCCAGCAGTTTAAGACAGGGTAGTAATTCACCCCTCCACTTT
size: few; J: TRBJ2-7; length: 15; V: TRBV6-5; D: -; CDR3: CASSYASDLSYEQYF; DNA: TGTGCCAGCAGTTACGCGTCTGACCTCTCCTACGAGCAGTACTTC
size: -; J: TRBJ2-2; length: 14; V: TRBV28; D: -; CDR3: CASSTEAGTGELFF; DNA: TGTGCCAGCAGCACCGAGGCGGGGACCGGGGAGCTGTTTTTT
size: -; J: TRBJ2-5; length: 13; V: TRBV6-1; D: TRBD2; CDR3: CASGTSPQETQYF; DNA: TGTGCCAGCGGGACTAGTCCGCAAGAGACCCAGTACTTC
size: -; J: TRBJ1-1; length: 15; V: TRBV9; D: -; CDR3: CASSADPLGDTEAFF; DNA: TGTGCCAGCAGCGCAGATCCCTTGGGGGACACTGAAGCTTTCTTT
size: -; J: TRBJ2-1; length: 15; V: TRBV20-1; D: -; CDR3: CSARDQGRPINEQFF; DNA: TGCAGTGCTAGAGATCAAGGGAGGCCTATTAATGAGCAGTTCTTC
size: -; J: TRBJ1-3; length: 13; V: TRBV20-1; D: TRBD1; CDR3: CSATGGEEYTIYF; DNA: TGCAGTGCTACAGGGGGCGAAGAGTACACCATATATTTT
size: -; J: TRBJ2-3; length: 14; V: TRBV29-1; D: TRBD2; CDR3: CSVAGTTVADTQCF; DNA: TGCAGCGTTGCTGGGACTACTGTGGCAGATACGCAGTGTTTT
size: -; J: TRBJ1-3; length: 14; V: TRBV29-1; D: -; CDR3: CSVSDRISGNTIYF; DNA: TGCAGCGTTTCCGACAGGATTTCTGGAAACACCATATATTTT
size: -; J: TRBJ1-3; length: 15; V: TRBV12-3/TRBV12-4; D: -; CDR3: CASSFGGSSGNTIYF; DNA: TGTGCCAGCAGTTTTGGCGGCAGCTCTGGAAACACCATATATTTT